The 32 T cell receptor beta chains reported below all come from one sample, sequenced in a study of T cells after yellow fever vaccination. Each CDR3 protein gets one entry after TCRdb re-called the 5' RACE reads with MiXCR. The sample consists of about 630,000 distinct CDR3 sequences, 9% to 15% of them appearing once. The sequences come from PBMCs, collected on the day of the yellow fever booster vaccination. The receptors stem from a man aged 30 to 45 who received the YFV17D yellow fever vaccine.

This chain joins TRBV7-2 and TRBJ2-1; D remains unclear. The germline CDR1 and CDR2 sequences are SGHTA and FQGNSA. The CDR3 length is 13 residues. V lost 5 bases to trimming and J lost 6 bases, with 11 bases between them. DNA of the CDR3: TGTGCCAGCAGCCTTATAGAAGGCAATGAGCAGTTCTTC. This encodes CASSLIEGNEQFF. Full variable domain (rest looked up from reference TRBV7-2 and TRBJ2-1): GAGVSQSPSNKVTEKGKDVELRCDPISGHTALYWYRQSLGQGLEFLIYFQGNSAPDKSGLPSDRFSAERTGGSVSTLTIQRTQQEDSAVYLCASSLIEGNEQFFGPGTRLTVL.

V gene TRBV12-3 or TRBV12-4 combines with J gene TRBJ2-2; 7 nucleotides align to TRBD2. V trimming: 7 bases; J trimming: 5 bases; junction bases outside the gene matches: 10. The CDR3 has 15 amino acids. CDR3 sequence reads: CASNPGGSLTGELFF. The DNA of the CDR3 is TGTGCCAGCAACCCTGGCGGGAGCCTGACCGGGGAGCTGTTTTTT.

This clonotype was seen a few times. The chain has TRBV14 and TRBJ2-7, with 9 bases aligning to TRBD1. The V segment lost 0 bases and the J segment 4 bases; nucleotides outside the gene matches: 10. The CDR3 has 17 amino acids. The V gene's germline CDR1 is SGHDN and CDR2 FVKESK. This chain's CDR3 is CASSQERAGTGMYEQYF. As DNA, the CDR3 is TGTGCCAGCAGCCAAGAACGCGCCGGGACAGGGATGTACGAGCAGTACTTC.

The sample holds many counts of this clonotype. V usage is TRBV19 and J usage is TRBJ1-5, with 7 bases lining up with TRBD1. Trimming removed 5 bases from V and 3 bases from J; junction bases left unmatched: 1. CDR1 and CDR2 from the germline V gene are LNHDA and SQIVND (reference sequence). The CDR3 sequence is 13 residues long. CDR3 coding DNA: TGTGCCAGTAGTGACAGGGTCAATCAGCCCCAGCATTTT. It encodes CASSDRVNQPQHF.

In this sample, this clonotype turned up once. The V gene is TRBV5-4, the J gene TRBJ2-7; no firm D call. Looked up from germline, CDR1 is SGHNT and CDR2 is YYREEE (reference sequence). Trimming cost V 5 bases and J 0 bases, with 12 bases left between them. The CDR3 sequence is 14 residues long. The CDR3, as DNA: TGTGCCAGCAGTTTAGCCGGAAACTCCTACGAGCAGTACTTC. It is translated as CASSLAGNSYEQYF. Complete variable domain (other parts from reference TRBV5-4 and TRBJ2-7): ETGVTQSPTHLIKTRGQQVTLRCSSQSGHNTVSWYQQALGQGPQFIFQYYREEENGRGNFPPRFSGLQFPNYSSELNVNALELDDSALYLCASSLAGNSYEQYFGPGTRLTVT.

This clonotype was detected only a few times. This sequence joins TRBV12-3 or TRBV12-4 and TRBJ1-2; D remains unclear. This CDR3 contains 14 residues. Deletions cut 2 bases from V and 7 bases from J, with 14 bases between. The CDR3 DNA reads TGTGCCAGCAGTTTATGGGCAGATCCGTCTGGCTACACCTTC. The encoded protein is CASSLWADPSGYTF.

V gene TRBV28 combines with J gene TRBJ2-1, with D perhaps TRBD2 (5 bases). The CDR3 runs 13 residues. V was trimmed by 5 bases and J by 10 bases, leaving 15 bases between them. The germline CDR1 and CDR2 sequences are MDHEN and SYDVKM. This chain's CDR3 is CASSLTSPPEQFF. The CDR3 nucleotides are TGTGCCAGCAGTCTCACTAGTCCCCCAGAGCAGTTCTTC.

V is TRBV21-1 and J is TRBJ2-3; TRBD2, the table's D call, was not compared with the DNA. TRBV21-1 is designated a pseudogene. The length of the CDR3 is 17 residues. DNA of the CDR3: TGTGCCAGCAGCTCCCCTCCCACGACTAGCTTCACAGATACGCAGTATTTT. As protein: CASSSPPTTSFTDTQYF.

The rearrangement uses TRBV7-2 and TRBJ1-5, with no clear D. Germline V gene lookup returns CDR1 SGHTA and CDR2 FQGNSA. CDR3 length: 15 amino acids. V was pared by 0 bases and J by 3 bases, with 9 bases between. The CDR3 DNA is TGTGCCAGCAGCTTAGCGGCAGTCATCAATCAGCCCCAGCATTTT. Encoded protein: CASSLAAVINQPQHF.

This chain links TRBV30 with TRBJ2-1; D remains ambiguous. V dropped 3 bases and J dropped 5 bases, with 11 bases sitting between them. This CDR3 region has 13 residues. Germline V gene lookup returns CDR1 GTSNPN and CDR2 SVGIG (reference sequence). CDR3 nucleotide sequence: TGTGCCTGGAGGGAGAAGTACCACAATGAGCAGTTCTTC. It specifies CAWREKYHNEQFF.

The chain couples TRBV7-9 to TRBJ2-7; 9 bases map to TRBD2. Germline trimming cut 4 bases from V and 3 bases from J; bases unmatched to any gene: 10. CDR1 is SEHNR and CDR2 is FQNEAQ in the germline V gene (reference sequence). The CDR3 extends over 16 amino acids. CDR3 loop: CASSSPRREGDYEQYF. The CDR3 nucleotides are TGTGCCAGCAGCTCCCCGCGGCGGGAGGGAGACTACGAGCAGTACTTC.

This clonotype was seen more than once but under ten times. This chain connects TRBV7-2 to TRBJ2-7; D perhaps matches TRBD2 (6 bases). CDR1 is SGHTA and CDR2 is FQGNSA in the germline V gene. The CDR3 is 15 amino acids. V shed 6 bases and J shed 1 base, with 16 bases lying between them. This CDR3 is CASRRPGGSSYEQYF. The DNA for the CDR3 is TGTGCCAGCAGACGCCCTGGGGGGTCATCCTACGAGCAGTACTTC.

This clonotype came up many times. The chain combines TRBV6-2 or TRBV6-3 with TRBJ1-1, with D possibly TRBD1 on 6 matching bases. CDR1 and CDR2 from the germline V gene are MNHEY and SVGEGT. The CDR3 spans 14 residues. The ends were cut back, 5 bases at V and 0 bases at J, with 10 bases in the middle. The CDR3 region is CASSNRVLNTEAFF. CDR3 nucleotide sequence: TGTGCCAGCAGTAACAGGGTTTTGAACACTGAAGCTTTCTTT.

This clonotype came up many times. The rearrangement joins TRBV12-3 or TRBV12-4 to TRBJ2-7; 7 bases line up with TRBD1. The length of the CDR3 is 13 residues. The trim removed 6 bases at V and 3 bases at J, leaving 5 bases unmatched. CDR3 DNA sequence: TGTGCCAGCAGCCGGGACAGTCACTACGAGCAGTACTTC. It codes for CASSRDSHYEQYF.

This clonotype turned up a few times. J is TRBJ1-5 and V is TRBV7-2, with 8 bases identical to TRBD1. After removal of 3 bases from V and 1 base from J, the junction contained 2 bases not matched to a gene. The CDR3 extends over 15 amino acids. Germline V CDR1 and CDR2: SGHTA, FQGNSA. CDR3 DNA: TGTGCCAGCAGCTTCGGACAGGGAAGCAATCAGCCCCAGCATTTT. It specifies CASSFGQGSNQPQHF.

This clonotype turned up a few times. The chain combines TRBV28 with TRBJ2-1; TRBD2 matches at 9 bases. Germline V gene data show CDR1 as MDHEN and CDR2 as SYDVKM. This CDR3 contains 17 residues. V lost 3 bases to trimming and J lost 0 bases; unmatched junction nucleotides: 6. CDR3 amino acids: CASSFILSGSSYNEQFF. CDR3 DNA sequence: TGTGCCAGCAGTTTCATCCTTAGCGGGAGCTCCTACAATGAGCAGTTCTTC.

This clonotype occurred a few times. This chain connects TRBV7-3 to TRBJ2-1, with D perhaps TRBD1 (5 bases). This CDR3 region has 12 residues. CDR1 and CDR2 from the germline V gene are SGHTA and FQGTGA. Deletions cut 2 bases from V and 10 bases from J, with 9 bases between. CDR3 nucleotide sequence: TGTGCCAGCAGCTTAGTACCAGGGGAGCAGTTCTTC. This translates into CASSLVPGEQFF. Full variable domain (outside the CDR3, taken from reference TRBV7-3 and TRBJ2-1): GAGVSQTPSNKVTEKGKYVELRCDPISGHTALYWYRQSLGQGPEFLIYFQGTGAADDSGLPNDRFFAVRPEGSVSTLKIQRTERGDSAVYLCASSLVPGEQFFGPGTRLTVL.

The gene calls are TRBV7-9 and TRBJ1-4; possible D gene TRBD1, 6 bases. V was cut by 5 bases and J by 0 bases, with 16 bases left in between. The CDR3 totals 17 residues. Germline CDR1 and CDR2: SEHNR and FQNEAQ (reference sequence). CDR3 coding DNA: TGTGCCAGCAGCGGGGCAACGGGGGCGACAACTAATGAAAAACTGTTTTTT. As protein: CASSGATGATTNEKLFF.

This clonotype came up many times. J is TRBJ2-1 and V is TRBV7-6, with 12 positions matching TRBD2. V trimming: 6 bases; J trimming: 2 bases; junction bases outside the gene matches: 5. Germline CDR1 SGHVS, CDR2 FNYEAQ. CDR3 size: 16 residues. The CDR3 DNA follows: TGTGCCAGCAGTTTGCGGACTAGCGGGACCTACAATGAGCAGTTCTTC. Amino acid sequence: CASSLRTSGTYNEQFF.

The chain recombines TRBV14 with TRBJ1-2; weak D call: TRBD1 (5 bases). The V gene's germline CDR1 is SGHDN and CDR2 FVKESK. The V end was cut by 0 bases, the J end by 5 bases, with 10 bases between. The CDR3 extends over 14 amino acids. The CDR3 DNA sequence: TGTGCCAGCAGCCAAGATGTTTGGGGGTATGGCTACACCTTC. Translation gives CASSQDVWGYGYTF.

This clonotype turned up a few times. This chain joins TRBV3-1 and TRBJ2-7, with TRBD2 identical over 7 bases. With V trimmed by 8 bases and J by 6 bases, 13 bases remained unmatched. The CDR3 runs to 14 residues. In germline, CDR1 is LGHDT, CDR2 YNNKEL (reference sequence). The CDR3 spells CASGVNTPGGEQYF. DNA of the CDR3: TGTGCCAGCGGGGTCAATACGCCGGGAGGCGAGCAGTACTTC.

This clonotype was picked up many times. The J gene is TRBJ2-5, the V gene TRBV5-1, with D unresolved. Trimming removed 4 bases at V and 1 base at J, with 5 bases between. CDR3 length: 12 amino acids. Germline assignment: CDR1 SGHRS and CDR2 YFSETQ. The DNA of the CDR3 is TGCGCCAGCAGCCAGAGCCAAGAGACCCAGTACTTC. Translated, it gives CASSQSQETQYF.

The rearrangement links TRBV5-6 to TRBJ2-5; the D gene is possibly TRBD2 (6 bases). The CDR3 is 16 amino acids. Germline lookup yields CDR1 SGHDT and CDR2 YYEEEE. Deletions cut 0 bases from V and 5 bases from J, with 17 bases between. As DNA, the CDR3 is TGTGCCAGCAGCTTGGTAGTAGCGGCGGGCGGCGAGACCCAGTACTTC. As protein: CASSLVVAAGGETQYF.

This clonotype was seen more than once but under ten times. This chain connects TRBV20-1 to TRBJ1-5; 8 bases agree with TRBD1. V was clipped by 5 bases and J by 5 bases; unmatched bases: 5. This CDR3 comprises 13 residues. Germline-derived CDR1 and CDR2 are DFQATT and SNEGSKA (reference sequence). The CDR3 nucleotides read TGCAGTGCTTCCCAGGGGGCGGATCAGCCCCAGCATTTT. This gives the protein CSASQGADQPQHF.

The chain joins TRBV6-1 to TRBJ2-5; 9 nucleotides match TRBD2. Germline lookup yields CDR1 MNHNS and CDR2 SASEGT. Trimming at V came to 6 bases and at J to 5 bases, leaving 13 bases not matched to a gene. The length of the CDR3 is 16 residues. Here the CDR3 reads CASRPTSGSFYETQYF. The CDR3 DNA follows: TGTGCCAGCAGACCTACTAGCGGGTCTTTCTACGAGACCCAGTACTTC.

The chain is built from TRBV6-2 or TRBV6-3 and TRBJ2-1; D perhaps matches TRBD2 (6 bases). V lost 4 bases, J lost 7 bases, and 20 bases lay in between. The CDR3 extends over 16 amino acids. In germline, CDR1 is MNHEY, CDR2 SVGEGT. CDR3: CASSSRGTRLANEQFF. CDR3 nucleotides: TGTGCCAGCAGTTCCCGCGGGACCAGACTTGCGAATGAGCAGTTCTTC.

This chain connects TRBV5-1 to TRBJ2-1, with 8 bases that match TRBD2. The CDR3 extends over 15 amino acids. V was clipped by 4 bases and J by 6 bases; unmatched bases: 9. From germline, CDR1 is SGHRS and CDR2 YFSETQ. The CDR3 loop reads CASSLGTSSSNEQFF. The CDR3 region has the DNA TGCGCCAGCAGCCTCGGGACTAGTTCTTCCAATGAGCAGTTCTTC. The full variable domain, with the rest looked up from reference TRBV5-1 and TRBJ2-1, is KAGVTQTPRYLIKTRGQQVTLSCSPISGHRSVSWYQQTPGQGLQFLFEYFSETQRNKGNFPGRFSGRQFSNSRSEMNVSTLELGDSALYLCASSLGTSSSNEQFFGPGTRLTVL.

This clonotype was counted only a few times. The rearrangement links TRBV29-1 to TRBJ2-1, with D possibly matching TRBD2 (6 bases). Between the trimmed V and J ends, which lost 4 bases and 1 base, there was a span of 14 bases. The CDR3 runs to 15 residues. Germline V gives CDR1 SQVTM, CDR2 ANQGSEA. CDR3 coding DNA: TGCAGCGTTGGTGGCAGCGGGCGTTCCTACAATGAGCAGTTCTTC. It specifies CSVGGSGRSYNEQFF.

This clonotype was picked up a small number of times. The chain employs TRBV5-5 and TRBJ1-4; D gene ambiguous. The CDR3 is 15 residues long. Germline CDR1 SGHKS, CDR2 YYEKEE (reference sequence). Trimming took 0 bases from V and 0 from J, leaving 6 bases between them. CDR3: CASSLATATNEKLFF. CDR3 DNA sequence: TGTGCCAGCAGCTTGGCCACGGCAACTAATGAAAAACTGTTTTTT.

The CDR3, as DNA: TGTGCCAGCAGCCGCCAAACAGGGAAGGGTTACGAGCAGTACTTC. Translating gives CASSRQTGKGYEQYF. The chain recombines TRBV5-4 with TRBJ2-7, with a tentative D call TRBD1 (6 bases). CDR1 is SGHNT and CDR2 is YYREEE in the germline V gene (reference sequence). CDR3 length: 15 amino acids. Trimming took 4 bases from V and 4 from J, leaving 18 bases between them. The entire variable domain, with the rest obtained from reference TRBV5-4 and TRBJ2-7, is as follows: ETGVTQSPTHLIKTRGQQVTLRCSSQSGHNTVSWYQQALGQGPQFIFQYYREEENGRGNFPPRFSGLQFPNYSSELNVNALELDDSALYLCASSRQTGKGYEQYFGPGTRLTVT.

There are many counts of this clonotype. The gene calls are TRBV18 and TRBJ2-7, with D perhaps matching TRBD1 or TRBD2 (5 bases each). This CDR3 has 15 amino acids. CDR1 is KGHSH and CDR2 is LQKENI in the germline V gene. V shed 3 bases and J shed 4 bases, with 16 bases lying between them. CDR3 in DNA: TGTGCCAGCTCACCCTCGGGGACGGCTGGTTACGAGCAGTACTTC. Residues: CASSPSGTAGYEQYF.

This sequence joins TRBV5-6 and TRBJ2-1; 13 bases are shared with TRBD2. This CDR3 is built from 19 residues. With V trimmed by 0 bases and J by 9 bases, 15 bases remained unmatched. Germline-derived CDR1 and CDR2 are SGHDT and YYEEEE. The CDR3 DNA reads TGTGCCAGCAGCTTGGTGGGGACTAGCGGGACCCAAATGAGGGGTGAGCAGTTCTTC. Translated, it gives CASSLVGTSGTQMRGEQFF.